The 27 T cell receptor beta chains in this list originate from one sample, sequenced in a study of cytotoxic CD8 clonotypes in ibrutinib-treated CLL (dated by TCRdb to the early 2020s). The time point label, as the study defines it: less than 30 months on ibrutinib. The library was built by means of the immunoSEQ multiplex PCR assay. Sourced from immuneACCESS, this table was stored by TCRdb with only in-frame sequences that have V and J called. A share of the clones is absent; for the studies checked, an unresolved V gene accounts for under half, and the remainder has no known explanation. This sample is represented by 190,000 or so clones; over 60% of them were singletons. 10% to 15% of the sample goes to the ten largest clones. This specimen consisted of PBMCs, obtained after 24 months of ibrutinib treatment. Receptors were obtained from a human donor with chronic lymphocytic leukemia.

This chain connects TRBV5-5 to TRBJ2-3, with 9 bases lining up with TRBD1. The CDR3 runs to 14 residues. The J segment lost 6 bases and the V segment lost 5 bases, leaving 7 bases of the junction unmatched. CDR1 SGHKS and CDR2 YYEKEE come from the germline V gene (reference sequence). The CDR3 DNA sequence: TGTGCCAGCAGAACGACAGGGGGTATCGATACGCAGTATTTT. Protein sequence: CASRTTGGIDTQYF.

This clone has only a few counts. This rearrangement joins TRBV6-6 to TRBJ2-2, with 11 nucleotides matching TRBD2. The CDR3 covers 13 residues. Germline V gene sequence: CDR1 MNHNY, CDR2 SVGAGI (reference sequence). The J segment lost 6 bases and the V segment lost 6 bases, leaving 0 bases of the junction unmatched. CDR3 DNA: TGTGCCAGCAGACTAGCGGGAGCCGGGGAGCTGTTTTTT. Residues: CASRLAGAGELFF.

This clone was seen a handful of times. The chain joins TRBV27 to TRBJ2-7; TRBD1 agrees at 7 bases. Germline V gives CDR1 MNHEY, CDR2 SMNVEV (reference sequence). Trimming removed 1 base from V and 0 bases from J; junction bases left unmatched: 9. This CDR3 comprises 17 residues. DNA for the CDR3: TGTGCCAGCAGTTTATTGACCCCGGGACAGCGCTCCTACGAGCAGTACTTC. Amino acids: CASSLLTPGQRSYEQYF.

The chain combines TRBV5-1 with TRBJ2-1; 7 bases are shared with TRBD1. After removal of 2 bases from V and 4 bases from J, the junction contained 3 bases not matched to a gene. This CDR3 contains 14 residues. Germline V gene data show CDR1 as SGHRS and CDR2 as YFSETQ. The CDR3 nucleotides are TGCGCCAGCAGCTTAGGGACAGTGTACAATGAGCAGTTCTTC. It yields the protein CASSLGTVYNEQFF. Based on the CDR3 plus reference TRBV5-1 and TRBJ2-1, the full variable domain is KAGVTQTPRYLIKTRGQQVTLSCSPISGHRSVSWYQQTPGQGLQFLFEYFSETQRNKGNFPGRFSGRQFSNSRSEMNVSTLELGDSALYLCASSLGTVYNEQFFGPGTRLTVL.

In its sample, this clone was seen a few times. The chain joins TRBV19 to TRBJ2-7; no firm D call. Germline V gives CDR1 LNHDA, CDR2 SQIVND (reference sequence). The CDR3 is made up of 12 amino acids. V lost 3 bases and J lost 6, with 9 bases in between. CDR3 nucleotides: TGTGCCAGTAGTATTGACCGAACCGAGCAGTACTTC. Translating gives CASSIDRTEQYF.

This chain connects TRBV4-3 to TRBJ1-2; D gene unclear. V lost 6 bases, J lost 6 bases, and 14 bases lay in between. The CDR3 has 13 amino acids. The germline gives CDR1 LGHNA, CDR2 YSLEER. The CDR3 spells CASSDHPSDGYTF. The CDR3 nucleotides read TGCGCCAGCAGTGATCATCCCTCAGATGGCTACACCTTC.

This rearrangement joins TRBV27 to TRBJ2-3; 14 nucleotides align to TRBD2. The trim removed 4 bases at V and 5 bases at J, leaving 5 bases unmatched. The CDR3 consists of 16 residues. From germline, CDR1 is MNHEY and CDR2 SMNVEV (reference sequence). As DNA, the CDR3 is TGTGCCAGCAGTTCAGGGACTAGCGGGAGTTTAGATACGCAGTATTTT. Protein: CASSSGTSGSLDTQYF.

V usage is TRBV7-2 and J usage is TRBJ1-1; no firm D call. The CDR3 spans 13 residues. V lost 1 base and J lost 6, with 9 bases in between. CDR1 and CDR2 (germline): SGHTA, FQGNSA. The CDR3 reads CASSLGGFPEAFF. The CDR3 DNA sequence: TGTGCCAGCAGCTTAGGAGGGTTCCCTGAAGCTTTCTTT.

The rearrangement links TRBV12-5 to TRBJ2-3, with 8 bases lining up with TRBD2. V was clipped by 3 bases and J by 1 base; unmatched bases: 6. CDR1 and CDR2 (germline): LGHNT, FRNRAP. The CDR3 contains 16 residues. The CDR3 loop reads CASGFHLAGRTDTQYF. For the CDR3, the DNA is TGTGCTAGTGGTTTCCACCTAGCGGGTCGCACAGATACGCAGTATTTT.

This clone appeared a few times. This chain uses TRBV9 with TRBJ2-1; perhaps TRBD1 as D (5 bases). Per germline, CDR1 SGDLS and CDR2 YYNGEE. V was shortened by 3 bases and J by 9 bases, with 22 bases between the two germline ends. The CDR3 totals 16 residues. CDR3 bases: TGTGCCAGCAGCGCGGACACACCTCTCCTTGGTTCTGAGCAGTTCTTC. This codes for CASSADTPLLGSEQFF.

This chain connects TRBV14 to TRBJ2-7; D remains unclear. V was shortened by 6 bases and J by 3 bases, with 12 bases between the two germline ends. This CDR3 spans 13 amino acids. Germline loops: CDR1 SGHDN, CDR2 FVKESK. In nucleotides, the CDR3 is TGTGCCAGCAGTCGCACAGATTTCTACGAGCAGTACTTC. This gives the protein CASSRTDFYEQYF.

The J gene is TRBJ1-2, the V gene TRBV7-2, with a possible D match to TRBD1 (5 bases). Trimming left V 2 bases short and J 5 bases short, with 9 bases between. CDR3 length: 13 amino acids. Germline V gene data show CDR1 as SGHTA and CDR2 as FQGNSA. The CDR3 region has the DNA TGTGCCAGCAGCTTACTGACAGCATATGGCTACACCTTC. As protein: CASSLLTAYGYTF.

This rearrangement joins TRBV11-3 to TRBJ2-4; tentatively, D is TRBD2 (6 bases). CDR3 length equals 15 residues. Germline assignment: CDR1 SGHNT and CDR2 YENEEA. Trimming took off 0 bases at V and 7 bases at J, with 13 bases between the two ends. CDR3 in amino acids: CASSLDIGGRNIQYF. The CDR3, as DNA: TGTGCCAGCAGCTTAGATATCGGGGGTAGGAACATTCAGTACTTC.

This clone appeared a single time. The CDR3 DNA follows: TGCGCCAGCAGCCAACTGTGGGGAAACTCCGAGCAGTACTTC. Encoded protein: CASSQLWGNSEQYF. The rearrangement uses TRBV4-3 and TRBJ2-7, with D hard to call. V gave up 2 bases and J gave up 6 bases, with 14 bases separating them. CDR1 and CDR2 from the germline V gene are LGHNA and YSLEER. CDR3 length: 14 residues.

The V and J genes are TRBV4-1 and TRBJ1-2; D might be TRBD1 (6 bases). The V and J ends lost 1 base and 0 bases respectively, with 12 bases between them. There are 16 residues in the CDR3. The germline CDR1 and CDR2 sequences are MGHRA and YSYEKL. The CDR3 DNA follows: TGCGCCAGCAGCCAAGTCTCAGGGGCAACTAACTATGGCTACACCTTC. As protein: CASSQVSGATNYGYTF.

The CDR3 here is CASSLRQGREKLFF. CDR3 nucleotides: TGCGCCAGCAGCCTACGACAGGGCCGTGAAAAACTGTTTTTT. The chain recombines TRBV4-3 with TRBJ1-4; 7 bases line up with TRBD1. CDR1 and CDR2 (germline): LGHNA, YSLEER. CDR3 length: 14 residues. V dropped 4 bases and J dropped 7; count of bases not matched to a gene: 6.

The chain recombines TRBV27 with TRBJ2-7; 8 bases map to TRBD1. The trim removed 5 bases at V and 3 bases at J, leaving 15 bases unmatched. CDR1 is MNHEY and CDR2 is SMNVEV in the germline V gene (reference sequence). The CDR3 covers 17 residues. The CDR3 bases are TGTGCCAGCAGTCTCGGACGGACAGGGTTCGAAGACTACGAGCAGTACTTC. Amino acids: CASSLGRTGFEDYEQYF.

This clone was seen just once. The V gene is TRBV4-3, the J gene TRBJ1-5; TRBD1 agrees at 9 bases. The CDR3 has 15 amino acids. The V gene end was trimmed by 2 bases and the J gene end by 6 bases; junction bases not matched to a gene: 5. In germline, CDR1 is LGHNA, CDR2 YSLEER. The DNA for the CDR3 is TGCGCCAGCAGCCAACAAACAGGGGGCAGTCAGCCCCAGCATTTT. It is translated as CASSQQTGGSQPQHF.

This clone was picked up one time. The chain joins TRBV18 to TRBJ1-3; unclear D gene. Trimming took 3 bases from V and 2 from J, leaving 17 bases between them. Germline CDR1 and CDR2: KGHSH and LQKENI. The CDR3 has 17 amino acids. CDR3 sequence (DNA): TGTGCCAGCTCACCTCAAATCAAAGGTTGGACTGGAAACACCATATATTTT. It is translated as CASSPQIKGWTGNTIYF.

The chain links TRBV5-5 to TRBJ2-7; TRBD1 matches at 7 bases. V was pared by 0 bases and J by 2 bases, with 11 bases of the junction left unmatched. Germline loops: CDR1 SGHKS, CDR2 YYEKEE (reference sequence). There are 17 residues in the CDR3. CDR3 in amino acids: CASSLDFETGYAYEQYF. In nucleotides, the CDR3 is TGTGCCAGCAGCTTGGATTTCGAGACAGGGTACGCCTACGAGCAGTACTTC.

Only one count was recorded for this clone. The J gene is TRBJ2-3, the V gene TRBV9, with D possibly TRBD1 on 5 matching bases. The germline V and J ends were trimmed by 3 bases and 5 bases, with 16 bases remaining between them. CDR1 SGDLS and CDR2 YYNGEE come from the germline V gene. The CDR3 spans 15 residues. DNA for the CDR3: TGTGCCAGCAGCGAAGGACACCAGCGCGTAGATACGCAGTATTTT. Encoded protein: CASSEGHQRVDTQYF.

The chain couples TRBV5-6 to TRBJ1-1, with TRBD1 as a possible D gene (6 bases). The CDR3 length is 14 residues. Deletions cut 7 bases from V and 2 bases from J, with 15 bases between. CDR1 is SGHDT and CDR2 is YYEEEE in the germline V gene. The CDR3 is CASHPRGYNTEAFF. CDR3 bases: TGTGCCAGCCACCCCAGGGGATATAACACTGAAGCTTTCTTT.

This clone was counted a few times. The chain couples TRBV4-3 to TRBJ1-4; unclear D gene. Germline lookup yields CDR1 LGHNA and CDR2 YSLEER. V gave up 1 base and J gave up 7 bases, with 10 bases separating them. The CDR3 has 14 amino acids. CDR3 in amino acids: CASSQVWGSEKLFF. The CDR3 bases are TGCGCCAGCAGCCAAGTCTGGGGTTCTGAAAAACTGTTTTTT.

The chain carries TRBV7-2 and TRBJ1-4, with unresolved D. Germline CDR1 reads SGHTA; CDR2 reads FQGNSA. CDR3 size: 14 residues. V lost 1 base and J 8 bases, leaving 11 bases between the germline ends. The CDR3, as DNA: TGTGCCAGCAGCTTAGGCTCCCGTGGGGAAAAACTGTTTTTT. Translation: CASSLGSRGEKLFF. The entire variable domain, with the rest obtained from reference TRBV7-2 and TRBJ1-4, is as follows: GAGVSQSPSNKVTEKGKDVELRCDPISGHTALYWYRQSLGQGLEFLIYFQGNSAPDKSGLPSDRFSAERTGGSVSTLTIQRTQQEDSAVYLCASSLGSRGEKLFFGSGTQLSVL.

The chain is built from TRBV7-2 and TRBJ1-1; D unclear. This CDR3 has 15 residues. Germline V CDR1 and CDR2: SGHTA, FQGNSA. The V gene lost 4 bases and the J gene lost 1 base, with 13 bases spanning the gap. The CDR3 spells CASSYPQSPNTEAFF. The CDR3 DNA reads TGTGCCAGCAGCTATCCACAGTCTCCGAACACTGAAGCTTTCTTT.

The table lists this clone with a count of one. The chain recombines TRBV12-5 with TRBJ2-5; 13 nucleotides align to TRBD2. Germline V gene sequence: CDR1 LGHNT, CDR2 FRNRAP. J lost 1 base, V lost 4 bases, and 3 bases had no gene match. This CDR3 is built from 16 residues. The DNA for the CDR3 is TGTGCTAGTGGTTGGACTAGCGGGAGTACCCAAGAGACCCAGTACTTC. Its translation: CASGWTSGSTQETQYF. Combining the CDR3 with reference TRBV12-5 and TRBJ2-5 gives the whole variable domain DARVTQTPRHKVTEMGQEVTMRCQPILGHNTVFWYRQTMMQGLELLAYFRNRAPLDDSGMPKDRFSAEMPDATLATLKIQPSEPRDSAVYFCASGWTSGSTQETQYFGPGTRLLVL.

This clone was counted between two and nine times. The J gene is TRBJ1-1, the V gene TRBV28; the D is unclear. Germline assignment: CDR1 MDHEN and CDR2 SYDVKM. V lost 6 bases to trimming and J lost 8 bases, with 13 bases between them. This CDR3 has 12 amino acids. The chain's CDR3 is CASSLSANEAFF. The CDR3 DNA reads as TGTGCCAGCAGCCTCAGTGCCAACGAAGCTTTCTTT.